These T cell receptor beta chains were read from a single sample in a study of cytomegalovirus exposure and HLA in healthy donors. Method: immunoSEQ multiplex PCR; TCRdb's copy keeps in-frame clones and lacks some. The repertoire holds about 110,000 clones, with around 84% as singletons. The specimen sequenced was PBMCs. The receptors stem from a woman in her 30s in good health and CMV-seronegative. Each CDR3 is given without its conserved first and last residue. The order of the fields is J gene, V gene, CDR3 protein.

J: TRBJ2-5; V: TRBV6-1; CDR3: ASSADSLEETQY
J: TRBJ1-2; V: TRBV29-1; CDR3: SAILQGFGYGYT
J: TRBJ1-6; V: TRBV2; CDR3: ASSEEQGYNSPLH
J: TRBJ1-5; V: TRBV5-1; CDR3: ASSFVRGRHGNQPQH
J: TRBJ2-3; V: TRBV11-2; CDR3: ASSPPGLSDTQY
J: TRBJ1-1; V: TRBV19; CDR3: ASSSEWTGLNTEAF
J: TRBJ1-5; V: TRBV7-2; CDR3: ASQGPSNQPQH
J: TRBJ1-4; V: TRBV10-3; CDR3: AIGQSVSTNEKLF
J: TRBJ2-1; V: TRBV28; CDR3: ASRPGLAVIAINEQF
J: TRBJ1-2; V: TRBV4-1; CDR3: ASSQVGGNYGYT
J: TRBJ1-5; V: TRBV19; CDR3: ASRKGTGGPVLPQH
J: TRBJ2-3; V: TRBV28; CDR3: ASSHRPRGTSTDTQY
J: TRBJ1-4; V: TRBV11-2; CDR3: ASSGPTEKLF
J: TRBJ2-7; V: TRBV13; CDR3: ASSSTGDTTYEQY
J: TRBJ2-6; V: TRBV28; CDR3: AIRGGGVETGANVLT
J: TRBJ2-7; V: TRBV6-1; CDR3: ASSEEDRGRKY
J: TRBJ2-7; V: TRBV13; CDR3: ASSSGGYEQY
J: TRBJ2-7; V: TRBV10-3; CDR3: AISEFSAYEQY
J: TRBJ2-1; V: TRBV29-1; CDR3: SARGLAVNEQF
J: TRBJ2-7; V: TRBV6-6; CDR3: ASKQAGDLYEQY
J: TRBJ2-2; V: TRBV27; CDR3: ASSTGQGGTGELF
J: TRBJ2-7; V: TRBV16; CDR3: ASSQYWTSETYEQY
J: TRBJ2-1; V: TRBV15; CDR3: ATSRDGGFGEQF
J: TRBJ1-2; V: TRBV28; CDR3: ASSTRDSYGYT
J: TRBJ2-3; V: TRBV4-2; CDR3: ASSPRALKTQY
J: TRBJ2-5; V: TRBV12-2; CDR3: ASRLARREGRRETQY
J: TRBJ1-6; V: TRBV5-1; CDR3: ASSPAGGNSPLH
J: TRBJ1-3; V: TRBV7-6; CDR3: ASSLGPWSSGNTIY
J: TRBJ2-7; V: TRBV4-1; CDR3: ASSQDPAQGMYEQY
J: TRBJ2-7; V: TRBV28; CDR3: ASSSEYEQY
J: TRBJ2-1; V: TRBV7-8; CDR3: ASSIGLAGGPFYEQF
J: TRBJ2-7; V: TRBV6-6; CDR3: ASTGQGTEQY
J: TRBJ2-1; V: TRBV7-6; CDR3: ASSRAPSSYNEQF
J: TRBJ1-4; V: TRBV11-2; CDR3: ASIKGAGGTPNEKLF
J: TRBJ1-1; V: TRBV7-9; CDR3: ASSLPGTGGRAF
J: TRBJ1-4; V: TRBV7-9; CDR3: ASSSSRYGANEKLF
J: TRBJ1-1; V: TRBV6-5; CDR3: ASSYSWGQGHTEAF
J: TRBJ2-7; V: TRBV7-2; CDR3: ASSRTAGSDYEQY
J: TRBJ2-7; V: TRBV7-9; CDR3: ASTPGGGEQY
J: TRBJ1-2; V: TRBV5-5; CDR3: ASSFGSNYGYT
J: TRBJ2-1; V: TRBV13; CDR3: ASSASEGNEQF
J: TRBJ2-3; V: TRBV5-6; CDR3: ATNYRTGGSTDTQY
J: TRBJ2-3; V: TRBV6-4; CDR3: ASSVGGEDGTQY
J: TRBJ2-4; V: TRBV7-9; CDR3: ASSLGGWSGSNYIQY
J: TRBJ2-7; V: TRBV27; CDR3: ASSLRLAKPYEQY
J: TRBJ1-1; V: TRBV29-1; CDR3: SGKDRGPNTEAF
J: TRBJ2-6; V: TRBV10-2; CDR3: ASSYLNSGANVLT
J: TRBJ2-5; V: TRBV6-6; CDR3: ASSYGSGEETQY
J: TRBJ1-1; V: TRBV29-1; CDR3: SVAYRVDTEAF
J: TRBJ2-2; V: TRBV25-1; CDR3: ASSEGAANTGELF
J: TRBJ2-7; V: TRBV7-2; CDR3: ASSLGTGGLYDEQY
J: TRBJ2-1; V: TRBV25-1; CDR3: ASTGQGAYNEQF
J: TRBJ2-1; V: TRBV30; CDR3: AWSVVAVYNEQF
J: TRBJ1-3; V: TRBV9; CDR3: ASSGDRLSGNTIY